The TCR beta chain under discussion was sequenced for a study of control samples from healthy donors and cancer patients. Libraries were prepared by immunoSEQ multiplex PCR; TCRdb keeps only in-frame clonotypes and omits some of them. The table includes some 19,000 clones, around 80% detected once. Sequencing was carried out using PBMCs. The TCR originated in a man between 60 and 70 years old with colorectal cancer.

The chain's CDR3 is CASSSGQTNTGELFF. In nucleotides, the CDR3 is TGTGCCAGCAGCTCGGGACAGACGAACACCGGGGAGCTGTTTTTT. This chain connects TRBV9 to TRBJ2-2; 7 bases align to TRBD1. This CDR3 has 15 amino acids. V dropped 4 bases and J dropped 0; count of bases not matched to a gene: 3. The V gene's germline CDR1 is SGDLS and CDR2 YYNGEE.